This T cell receptor (beta chain) came from a study of blood T cell repertoires in COVID-19. Study in general: Acute and convalescent COVID-19 samples came from the United States, Italy and Spain. T cells, B-cell-depleted T cells, or PBMCs provided the cDNA or gDNA that served as material.

Clones were sequenced by immunoSEQ multiplex PCR, and TCRdb holds only the in-frame ones, with some missing. Counted here are about 140,000 clones, about nine tenths occurring once; the ten biggest clones make up more than 25%. V lost 7 bases to trimming and J lost 4 bases; unmatched junction nucleotides: 4. The CDR3 extends over 14 amino acids. Germline loops: CDR1 MNHEY, CDR2 SVGAGI. The chain employs TRBV6-5 and TRBJ2-5; TRBD2 agrees at 12 bases. Sequenced input: peripheral blood. This clonotype originated in a human donor in a cohort sampled during active COVID-19. CDR3 nucleotide sequence: TGTGCCAGCACCTTACTAGCGGGGGGAGAGACCCAGTACTTC. Protein sequence: CASTLLAGGETQYF.